The 25 T cell receptor beta chains in this list originate from one sample, sequenced in a study of PD-1 blockade in mismatch repair-deficient tumors. Data came from immunoSEQ multiplex PCR; TCRdb stores just in-frame clones and leaves some out. The sample consists of 75,000 to 80,000 clones, approximately 81% of them appearing once. Sequencing used peripheral blood, obtained 44 weeks after starting pembrolizumab. The receptors were sampled from an adult with mismatch repair-deficient cancer.

The V and J genes are TRBV6-5 and TRBJ2-7, with 7 bases fitting TRBD2. Germline V gene lookup returns CDR1 MNHEY and CDR2 SVGAGI. This CDR3 is built from 13 residues. J was trimmed by 2 bases and V by 10 bases; bases with no gene match: 8. The chain's CDR3 is CATTGTTTYEQYF. In DNA form, the CDR3 reads TGTGCCACCACCGGGACTACCACCTACGAGCAGTACTTC.

The chain combines TRBV4-2 with TRBJ2-3, with 12 bases lining up with TRBD2. V dropped 3 bases and J dropped 2; count of bases not matched to a gene: 6. CDR3 length: 17 amino acids. CDR1 is LGHNA and CDR2 is YNFKEQ in the germline V gene. The CDR3 here is CASSHWLAGGPTDTQYF. CDR3 bases: TGTGCCAGCAGCCATTGGCTAGCGGGAGGGCCCACAGATACGCAGTATTTT.

V and J are TRBV18 and TRBJ1-3; 7 nucleotides agree with TRBD1. The V gene's germline CDR1 is KGHSH and CDR2 LQKENI. The V and J ends lost 5 bases and 8 bases, in that order; junction bases with no gene match: 15. The CDR3 contains 16 residues. The CDR3 protein is CASSSRSTGKSDTIYF. The CDR3 nucleotides are TGTGCCAGCTCATCAAGATCGACAGGGAAGTCCGACACCATATATTTT.

The chain couples TRBV27 to TRBJ2-3; 7 bases line up with TRBD2. The CDR3 is 15 amino acids. Trimming cost V 7 bases and J 4 bases; bases outside gene matches: 11. The germline CDR1 and CDR2 sequences are MNHEY and SMNVEV (reference sequence). DNA of the CDR3: TGTGCCAGCATGTCTCTTAGCGGGCCCTCAGATACGCAGTATTTT. It translates to CASMSLSGPSDTQYF.

The CDR3 is CASSFRVGDGYTF. The DNA of the CDR3 is TGTGCCAGCAGCTTCAGGGTGGGCGATGGCTACACCTTC. This chain links TRBV7-9 with TRBJ1-2; TRBD1 might be the D (5 bases). V gave up 3 bases and J gave up 6 bases, with 11 bases separating them. CDR1 SEHNR and CDR2 FQNEAQ come from the germline V gene (reference sequence). The CDR3 loop spans 13 amino acids.

CDR3 DNA: TGTGCCTGGAGTGGAAGTCGGGACATACCCTATGGCTACACCTTC. It yields the protein CAWSGSRDIPYGYTF. This chain uses TRBV30 with TRBJ1-2, with a weak D call TRBD1 (6 bases). The CDR3 is 15 amino acids. Trimming left V 1 base short and J 4 bases short, with 16 bases between. CDR1 GTSNPN and CDR2 SVGIG come from the germline V gene (reference sequence).

This clone was counted only a few times. The chain couples TRBV27 to TRBJ2-7; D gene uncertain. This CDR3 spans 13 amino acids. Trimming took 2 bases from V and 0 from J, leaving 5 bases between them. Germline V CDR1 and CDR2: MNHEY, SMNVEV (reference sequence). The chain's CDR3 is CASSLLDSYEQYF. The CDR3 region has the DNA TGTGCCAGCAGTTTACTAGACTCCTACGAGCAGTACTTC.

The chain recombines TRBV4-2 with TRBJ1-2, with D hard to call. This CDR3 comprises 15 residues. V was trimmed by 1 base and J by 3 bases, leaving 12 bases between them. In germline, CDR1 is LGHNA, CDR2 YNFKEQ. The CDR3 protein is CASSQVSRGDYGYTF. The CDR3 bases are TGTGCCAGCAGCCAAGTGTCCCGGGGAGACTATGGCTACACCTTC.

Only one count was recorded for this clone. The chain combines TRBV5-1 with TRBJ2-5, with 9 bases aligning to TRBD2. The CDR3 runs 15 residues. Germline values: CDR1 SGHRS, CDR2 YFSETQ. V trimming: 0 bases; J trimming: 2 bases; junction bases outside the gene matches: 2. The CDR3 DNA is TGCGCCAGCAGCTTGGGACTAGCGGATCAAGAGACCCAGTACTTC. It specifies CASSLGLADQETQYF.

The V gene is TRBV7-8, the J gene TRBJ2-7, with 11 bases identical to TRBD1. With V trimmed by 5 bases and J by 1 base, 4 bases remained unmatched. The CDR3 has 15 amino acids. Germline values: CDR1 SGHVS, CDR2 FQNEAQ. The CDR3, as DNA: TGTGCCAGCAGCACCGGGACAGGGGGATCCTACGAGCAGTACTTC. It is translated as CASSTGTGGSYEQYF. Complete variable domain (other parts from reference TRBV7-8 and TRBJ2-7): GAGVSQSPRYKVAKRGQDVALRCDPISGHVSLFWYQQALGQGPEFLTYFQNEAQLDKSGLPSDRFFAERPEGSVSTLKIQRTQQEDSAVYLCASSTGTGGSYEQYFGPGTRLTVT.

The CDR3 loop reads CASTTATNEKLFF. The CDR3, as DNA: TGCGCCAGCACGACAGCAACTAATGAAAAACTGTTTTTT. The chain joins TRBV5-1 to TRBJ1-4, with D perhaps matching TRBD1 (5 bases). This CDR3 spans 13 amino acids. Trimming left V 6 bases short and J 0 bases short, with 6 bases between. CDR1 is SGHRS, CDR2 YFSETQ, per germline.

The V and J genes are TRBV7-6 and TRBJ2-5; D ambiguous. Between the trimmed V and J ends, which lost 4 bases and 4 bases, there was a span of 10 bases. Germline V gives CDR1 SGHVS, CDR2 FNYEAQ. The CDR3 runs to 13 residues. CDR3 coding DNA: TGTGCCAGCAGCTCCATCGGCAGAGAGACCCAGTACTTC. Translated: CASSSIGRETQYF. The full variable domain, in which reference TRBV7-6 and TRBJ2-5 provide the parts outside the CDR3, is GAGVSQSPRYKVTKRGQDVALRCDPISGHVSLYWYRQALGQGPEFLTYFNYEAQQDKSGLPNDRFSAERPEGSISTLTIQRTEQRDSAMYRCASSSIGRETQYFGPGTRLLVL.

This clone was counted once. DNA of the CDR3: TGTGCCAGCAACGAATACCCTGGAAACACCATATATTTT. It encodes CASNEYPGNTIYF. This chain connects TRBV11-2 to TRBJ1-3, with D unresolved. The CDR3 consists of 13 residues. V lost 7 bases and J lost 2, with 9 bases in between. Germline V gene lookup returns CDR1 SGHAT and CDR2 FQNNGV. The variable domain in full, completed from reference TRBV11-2 and TRBJ1-3, reads EAGVAQSPRYKIIEKRQSVAFWCNPISGHATLYWYQQILGQGPKLLIQFQNNGVVDDSQLPKDRFSAERLKGVDSTLKIQPAKLEDSAVYLCASNEYPGNTIYFGEGSWLTVV.

The rearrangement uses TRBV9 and TRBJ2-2; no clear D. CDR1 is SGDLS, CDR2 YYNGEE, per germline. The CDR3 contains 14 residues. V shed 3 bases and J shed 0 bases, with 6 bases lying between them. CDR3 amino acids: CASSAPSNTGELFF. CDR3 nucleotide sequence: TGTGCCAGCAGCGCCCCCTCGAACACCGGGGAGCTGTTTTTT.

The CDR3 coding sequence is TGTGCCAGCAGCTTCGGGGGAGTAAGGACAGATACGCAGTATTTT. This codes for CASSFGGVRTDTQYF. V usage is TRBV7-2 and J usage is TRBJ2-3; tentatively, D is TRBD2 (6 bases). In germline, CDR1 is SGHTA, CDR2 FQGNSA. The CDR3 sequence is 15 residues long. V gave up 3 bases and J gave up 3 bases, with 13 bases separating them.

This clone was detected only once. The chain combines TRBV7-6 with TRBJ2-1, with 11 bases fitting TRBD2. CDR1 and CDR2 from the germline V gene are SGHVS and FNYEAQ. CDR3 length: 15 amino acids. V was clipped by 1 base and J by 10 bases; unmatched bases: 6. The CDR3 here is CASSLGLAGSREQFF. The CDR3 coding sequence is TGTGCCAGCAGCTTAGGACTAGCGGGGTCCAGGGAGCAGTTCTTC. The full variable domain, its missing parts supplied by reference TRBV7-6 and TRBJ2-1, is GAGVSQSPRYKVTKRGQDVALRCDPISGHVSLYWYRQALGQGPEFLTYFNYEAQQDKSGLPNDRFSAERPEGSISTLTIQRTEQRDSAMYRCASSLGLAGSREQFFGPGTRLTVL.

The chain recombines TRBV2 with TRBJ2-7; D call uncertain. This CDR3 spans 12 amino acids. Germline V gives CDR1 SNHLY, CDR2 FYNNEI. V shed 7 bases and J shed 2 bases, with 9 bases lying between them. CDR3 sequence: CASTRNAYEQYF. As DNA, the CDR3 is TGTGCCAGCACCAGGAACGCCTACGAGCAGTACTTC. The full variable domain, rest sourced from reference TRBV2 and TRBJ2-7, is EPEVTQTPSHQVTQMGQEVILRCVPISNHLYFYWYRQILGQKVEFLVSFYNNEISEKSEIFDDQFSVERPDGSNFTLKIRSTKLEDSAMYFCASTRNAYEQYFGPGTRLTVT.

This clone was detected only once. The rearrangement links TRBV6-1 to TRBJ2-1, with 8 nucleotides matching TRBD2. Germline loops: CDR1 MNHNS, CDR2 SASEGT. The CDR3 totals 12 residues. Trimming took 8 bases from V and 7 from J; bases not matched to a gene: 4. As DNA, the CDR3 is TGTGCCAGCCTCGAGCGGGGGAATGAGCAGTTCTTC. Encoded protein: CASLERGNEQFF.

The J gene is TRBJ1-2, the V gene TRBV9; D may be TRBD1 (6 bases). Germline CDR1 is SGDLS and CDR2 is YYNGEE. This CDR3 is built from 13 residues. The V gene lost 4 bases and the J gene lost 8 bases, with 15 bases spanning the gap. CDR3 region: CASSPTGAEGYTF. CDR3 DNA sequence: TGTGCCAGCAGCCCTACGGGGGCCGAGGGCTACACCTTC. Variable domain in full (rest from reference TRBV9 and TRBJ1-2): DSGVTQTPKHLITATGQRVTLRCSPRSGDLSVYWYQQSLDQGLQFLIQYYNGEERAKGNILERFSAQQFPDLHSELNLSSLELGDSALYFCASSPTGAEGYTFGSGTRLTVV.

The chain joins TRBV29-1 to TRBJ1-2; D uncertain. This CDR3 is 13 amino acids long. Germline CDR1 and CDR2: SQVTM and ANQGSEA. V shed 2 bases and J shed 1 base, with 8 bases lying between them. DNA for the CDR3: TGCAGCGTTGAAAAGGTCGGTAACTATGGCTACACCTTC. This sequence encodes CSVEKVGNYGYTF. Combining the CDR3 with reference TRBV29-1 and TRBJ1-2 gives the whole variable domain SAVISQKPSRDICQRGTSLTIQCQVDSQVTMMFWYRQQPGQSLTLIATANQGSEATYESGFVIDKFPISRPNLTFSTLTVSNMSPEDSSIYLCSVEKVGNYGYTFGSGTRLTVV.

The chain carries TRBV11-2 and TRBJ2-1, with D possibly being TRBD2 (6 bases). The CDR3 covers 17 residues. In germline, CDR1 is SGHAT, CDR2 FQNNGV. The V end was cut by 4 bases, the J end by 0 bases, with 16 bases between. CDR3 DNA: TGTGCCAGCAGCTCCCGGACTACATCAATCTCCTACAATGAGCAGTTCTTC. As protein: CASSSRTTSISYNEQFF.

This clone was picked up one time. The V and J genes are TRBV19 and TRBJ2-1; the match to TRBD2 covers 12 bases. V lost 5 bases, J lost 9 bases, and 5 bases stayed unmatched. From germline, CDR1 is LNHDA and CDR2 SQIVND (reference sequence). The CDR3 has 14 residues. Written as DNA, the CDR3 is TGTGCCAGTAGTCTAGCGGGAGGGTGGGGTGAGCAGTTCTTC. It encodes CASSLAGGWGEQFF.

The chain has TRBV20-1 and TRBJ2-5, with D perhaps matching TRBD1 (5 bases). V was clipped by 3 bases and J by 5 bases, with 7 bases between them. Germline V lookup: CDR1 DFQATT, CDR2 SNEGSKA (reference sequence). The CDR3 totals 11 residues. CDR3 bases: TGCAGTGCTAGTGGGGCGGAGACCCAGTACTTC. It yields the protein CSASGAETQYF.

This chain links TRBV5-6 with TRBJ2-7; D is uncertain. The germline V and J ends were trimmed by 3 bases and 6 bases, with 13 bases remaining between them. The CDR3 runs 13 residues. Per germline, CDR1 SGHDT and CDR2 YYEEEE. Here the CDR3 reads CASSWPSGGEQYF. CDR3 nucleotide sequence: TGTGCCAGCAGCTGGCCCTCGGGTGGCGAGCAGTACTTC.

The rearrangement joins TRBV6-1 to TRBJ2-2; 14 positions agree with TRBD2. The V gene end was trimmed by 4 bases and the J gene end by 5 bases; junction bases not matched to a gene: 15. Germline V CDR1 and CDR2: MNHNS, SASEGT. The length of the CDR3 is 20 residues. The CDR3 region is CASSANLGLAGVGKTGELFF. Here the CDR3 DNA reads TGTGCCAGCAGTGCCAACCTGGGACTAGCGGGAGTTGGGAAAACCGGGGAGCTGTTTTTT.